Shown below are 22 T cell receptor beta chains from a single sample sequenced in a study of T-cell reconstitution after alpha-beta-depleted transplantation in children. It was with unique molecular identifiers that the TCRbeta library was prepared. TCRdb used MiXCR to reprocess the PCR reads, holding one entry per CDR3 protein. The table shows approximately 250,000 distinct CDR3 sequences, with about 26% occurring only once. Sample: PBMCs, taken before TCRalphabeta/CD19-depleted stem cell transplant. The source is a girl aged 2-9 years with Fanconi anemia, due to receive a stem cell transplant.

This clonotype was picked up one time. The chain is built from TRBV6-6 and TRBJ2-5, with D perhaps matching TRBD1 (6 bases). Germline values: CDR1 MNHNY, CDR2 SVGAGI (reference sequence). The CDR3 spans 13 residues. V gave up 8 bases and J gave up 0 bases, with 10 bases separating them. In DNA, the CDR3 is TGTGCCAGCCGGGACACCTACCAAGAGACCCAGTACTTC. Amino acids: CASRDTYQETQYF.

The V call is TRBV20-1, the J call TRBJ1-1, with unresolved D. V was cut by 0 bases and J by 6 bases, with 5 bases left in between. The germline V gene has CDR1 DFQATT and CDR2 SNEGSKA (reference sequence). This CDR3 is 11 amino acids long. The CDR3 region has the DNA TGCAGTGCTAGAGATGTGGCTGAAGCTTTCTTT. As protein: CSARDVAEAFF.

There are many counts of this clonotype. The chain carries TRBV29-1 and TRBJ2-7, with no clear D. This CDR3 region has 13 residues. From germline, CDR1 is SQVTM and CDR2 ANQGSEA. The V and J ends lost 7 bases and 6 bases respectively, with 19 bases between them. The CDR3 protein is CSAGSGFTLEQYF. The CDR3 region has the DNA TGCAGCGCCGGAAGTGGCTTTACCCTCGAGCAGTACTTC.

The CDR3, as DNA: TGCAGTGCTAGCAGGGATCTTAACACAGATACGCAGTATTTT. Translated, it gives CSASRDLNTDTQYF. The V and J genes are TRBV20-1 and TRBJ2-3; possible D gene TRBD1, 5 bases. This CDR3 comprises 14 residues. V lost 3 bases and J lost 2, with 12 bases in between. CDR1 is DFQATT, CDR2 SNEGSKA, per germline (reference sequence).

This clonotype was found many times. The chain is built from TRBV5-5 and TRBJ2-2, with D possibly called TRBD1 or TRBD2 (8 bases each). Germline V gene data show CDR1 as SGHKS and CDR2 as YYEKEE (reference sequence). The CDR3 contains 16 residues. The germline V and J ends were trimmed by 4 bases and 1 base, with 14 bases remaining between them. CDR3 DNA sequence: TGTGCCAGCAGCGCGGGGGGACAGGTGAACACCGGGGAGCTGTTTTTT. Translation gives CASSAGGQVNTGELFF. The full variable domain, its missing parts supplied by reference TRBV5-5 and TRBJ2-2, is DAGVTQSPTHLIKTRGQQVTLRCSPISGHKSVSWYQQVLGQGPQFIFQYYEKEERGRGNFPDRFSARQFPNYSSELNVNALLLGDSALYLCASSAGGQVNTGELFFGEGSRLTVL.

The V and J genes are TRBV6-5 and TRBJ2-1; no firm D call. Trimming took off 6 bases at V and 6 bases at J, with 9 bases between the two ends. The length of the CDR3 is 12 residues. Per germline, CDR1 MNHEY and CDR2 SVGAGI. CDR3 loop: CASSAMGNEQFF. The CDR3 DNA sequence: TGTGCCAGCAGCGCCATGGGCAATGAGCAGTTCTTC.

This clonotype was picked up a small number of times. V usage is TRBV7-2 and J usage is TRBJ1-6, with D tentatively TRBD1 (5 bases). The germline gives CDR1 SGHTA, CDR2 FQGNSA. The CDR3 totals 15 residues. The V and J ends lost 5 bases and 7 bases respectively, with 15 bases between them. The CDR3 reads CASSGREGPNSPLHF. CDR3 nucleotide sequence: TGTGCCAGCAGCGGCAGGGAAGGGCCAAATTCACCCCTCCACTTT.

At least ten counts were recorded for this clonotype. The chain carries TRBV7-2 and TRBJ2-3; 7 bases fit TRBD2. The CDR3 contains 15 residues. The trim removed 6 bases at V and 2 bases at J, leaving 8 bases unmatched. Germline-derived CDR1 and CDR2 are SGHTA and FQGNSA. CDR3: CASRGAGPFTDTQYF. CDR3 sequence (DNA): TGTGCCAGCAGGGGAGCGGGGCCCTTCACAGATACGCAGTATTTT.

V gene TRBV29-1 combines with J gene TRBJ1-2, with a tentative D call TRBD1 (5 bases). The CDR3 has 11 residues. V shed 1 base and J shed 8 bases, with 8 bases lying between them. CDR1 and CDR2 from the germline V gene are SQVTM and ANQGSEA. The DNA for the CDR3 is TGCAGCGTTGAAGGGGGGAGCGGCTACACCTTC. Its protein is CSVEGGSGYTF. Full variable domain (outside the CDR3, taken from reference TRBV29-1 and TRBJ1-2): SAVISQKPSRDICQRGTSLTIQCQVDSQVTMMFWYRQQPGQSLTLIATANQGSEATYESGFVIDKFPISRPNLTFSTLTVSNMSPEDSSIYLCSVEGGSGYTFGSGTRLTVV.

This clonotype was seen repeatedly, ten times or more. V usage is TRBV18 and J usage is TRBJ2-7; no clear D gene. The CDR3 runs 13 residues. Deletions cut 0 bases from V and 3 bases from J, with 6 bases between. CDR1 is KGHSH and CDR2 is LQKENI in the germline V gene. The CDR3 protein is CASSPPGRYEQYF. The DNA for the CDR3 is TGTGCCAGCTCACCACCTGGGCGCTACGAGCAGTACTTC. The full variable domain, its missing parts supplied by reference TRBV18 and TRBJ2-7, is NAGVMQNPRHLVRRRGQEARLRCSPMKGHSHVYWYRQLPEEGLKFMVYLQKENIIDESGMPKERFSAEFPKEGPSILRIQQVVRGDSAAYFCASSPPGRYEQYFGPGTRLTVT.

This rearrangement joins TRBV7-9 to TRBJ2-3; 7 nucleotides line up with TRBD2. Unmatched junction bases numbered 12, after V lost 5 bases and J lost 4 bases. Germline-derived CDR1 and CDR2 are SEHNR and FQNEAQ (reference sequence). The CDR3 is made up of 16 amino acids. This CDR3 reads CASSPPAGRGPDTQYF. The CDR3 nucleotides read TGTGCCAGCAGCCCTCCCGCGGGGAGGGGTCCAGATACGCAGTATTTT.

This clonotype was detected a few times. The chain uses TRBV5-1 and TRBJ2-7; D gene uncertain. CDR1 is SGHRS, CDR2 YFSETQ, per germline. Trimming removed 0 bases at V and 2 bases at J, with 6 bases between. This CDR3 is built from 13 residues. Here the CDR3 reads CASSLVSAYEQYF. DNA of the CDR3: TGCGCCAGCAGCTTGGTGTCAGCCTACGAGCAGTACTTC.

This clonotype was seen only once. This sequence joins TRBV20-1 and TRBJ2-7; 10 bases are shared with TRBD2. Germline trimming cut 1 base from V and 4 bases from J; bases unmatched to any gene: 10. Looked up from germline, CDR1 is DFQATT and CDR2 is SNEGSKA (reference sequence). This CDR3 has 16 amino acids. Here the CDR3 reads CSARVETSGLRYEQYF. The DNA of the CDR3 is TGCAGTGCTAGAGTTGAGACTAGCGGGCTACGATACGAGCAGTACTTC.

This chain uses TRBV7-9 with TRBJ2-7; D is perhaps TRBD1 (6 bases). There are 14 residues in the CDR3. Germline assignment: CDR1 SEHNR and CDR2 FQNEAQ (reference sequence). Trimming removed 8 bases from V and 4 bases from J, with 18 bases in between. The CDR3 coding sequence is TGTGCCAGCTCCCTCCGGGACATCTCGTACGAGCAGTACTTC. The encoded protein is CASSLRDISYEQYF.

Ten or more counts support this clonotype. The chain recombines TRBV9 with TRBJ2-1; 10 positions match TRBD2. Looked up from germline, CDR1 is SGDLS and CDR2 is YYNGEE. With V trimmed by 0 bases and J by 5 bases, 11 bases remained unmatched. CDR3 length: 18 residues. CDR3 region: CASSVALQGAGGDNEQFF. CDR3 nucleotides: TGTGCCAGCAGCGTAGCTCTTCAGGGAGCGGGAGGGGACAATGAGCAGTTCTTC.

In DNA form, the CDR3 reads TGTGCCAGCCGCCGGGACAGAAACTACGAGCAGTACTTC. It translates to CASRRDRNYEQYF. The chain joins TRBV28 to TRBJ2-7, with TRBD1 matching over 7 bases. The CDR3 extends over 13 amino acids. With 8 bases clipped from V and 3 bases from J, the junction kept 7 bases outside the gene matches. CDR1 and CDR2 (germline): MDHEN, SYDVKM. The complete variable domain, with remaining parts taken from reference TRBV28 and TRBJ2-7, reads DVKVTQSSRYLVKRTGEKVFLECVQDMDHENMFWYRQDPGLGLRLIYFSYDVKMKEKGDIPEGYSVSREKKERFSLILESASTNQTSMYLCASRRDRNYEQYFGPGTRLTVT.

The chain employs TRBV18 and TRBJ2-7, with TRBD2 matching 13 bases. Germline CDR1 is KGHSH and CDR2 is LQKENI. The CDR3 has 15 residues. The V gene end was trimmed by 6 bases and the J gene end by 2 bases; junction bases not matched to a gene: 4. The CDR3 region is CASSRGLAGTYEQYF. Written as DNA, the CDR3 is TGTGCCAGCTCGCGGGGACTAGCGGGAACCTACGAGCAGTACTTC. Drawing the rest from reference TRBV18 and TRBJ2-7, the complete variable domain is NAGVMQNPRHLVRRRGQEARLRCSPMKGHSHVYWYRQLPEEGLKFMVYLQKENIIDESGMPKERFSAEFPKEGPSILRIQQVVRGDSAAYFCASSRGLAGTYEQYFGPGTRLTVT.

This clonotype was detected ten times or more. The chain combines TRBV6-2 or TRBV6-3 with TRBJ2-1; D is uncertain. Between the trimmed V and J ends, which lost 2 bases and 5 bases, there was a span of 10 bases. CDR1 MNHEY and CDR2 SVGEGT come from the germline V gene. The CDR3 spans 14 residues. CDR3 protein: CASSYRAVNNEQFF. The CDR3 bases are TGTGCCAGCAGTTACCGGGCTGTAAACAATGAGCAGTTCTTC.

This clonotype was seen ten or more times. The V and J genes are TRBV7-2 and TRBJ2-1; 10 nucleotides match TRBD2. The CDR3 length is 17 residues. CDR1 SGHTA and CDR2 FQGNSA come from the germline V gene. V lost 1 base, J lost 8 bases, and 11 bases stayed unmatched. The DNA of the CDR3 is TGTGCCAGCAGCTTAGTCGCTAGCGGGAGTGGCACTGATGAGCAGTTCTTC. It is translated as CASSLVASGSGTDEQFF.

The chain employs TRBV28 and TRBJ2-7, with D possibly being TRBD1 (8 bases). Deletions cut 10 bases from V and 2 bases from J, with 18 bases between. The germline V gene has CDR1 MDHEN and CDR2 SYDVKM. The CDR3 runs 14 residues. The CDR3 DNA follows: TGTGCCACACAGGGGGGGGCTAGGACCTACGAGCAGTACTTC. It encodes CATQGGARTYEQYF.

This clonotype was counted ten times or more. V is TRBV20-1 and J is TRBJ2-7; D may be TRBD2 (6 bases). V gave up 4 bases and J gave up 0 bases, with 7 bases separating them. The CDR3 contains 12 residues. Germline CDR1 and CDR2: DFQATT and SNEGSKA (reference sequence). The CDR3 bases are TGCAGTGCTACTAGCGCCTCCTACGAGCAGTACTTC. Protein product: CSATSASYEQYF.

The chain couples TRBV6-4 to TRBJ2-1; D possibly corresponds to TRBD1 (6 bases). Germline V gene lookup returns CDR1 MRHNA and CDR2 SNTAGT. The CDR3 covers 16 residues. Between the trimmed V and J ends, which lost 8 bases and 0 bases, there was a span of 17 bases. DNA of the CDR3: TGTGCCAGCTACGTCTGGGGGCGTAGCTCCTACAATGAGCAGTTCTTC. Residues: CASYVWGRSSYNEQFF.